This TCR beta chain came from a study of cytomegalovirus exposure and HLA in healthy donors. Germline CDR1 and CDR2: MGHRA and YSYEKL. The CDR3 length is 15 residues. Trimming shortened V by 0 bases and J by 7 bases, and 13 bases separated the two germline ends. A multiplex PCR was run with 60 Vbeta primers and 13 Jbeta primers. TCRdb keeps only in-frame clones here, not all; method: immunoSEQ multiplex PCR. The sample records about 130,000 clones, around 71% being singletons. Healthy bone marrow donors formed the donor group. Findings and limits, study-wide: Donor immune exposure was known only as CMV serostatus. With later analysis, a missense DCLRE1C variant became linked to TCR beta V- and J-gene trimming.

Worth noting for this clone: The antigen is not known.

Material for sequencing was PBMCs. The clonotype comes from a woman aged 60 to 75 in good health and CMV-seropositive. This chain joins TRBV4-1 and TRBJ1-5; D is perhaps TRBD1 (5 bases). CDR3 in DNA: TGCGCCAGCAGCCAAGAGGGACTGGGGTGGCAGCCCCAGCATTTT. Translating gives CASSQEGLGWQPQHF.